This T cell receptor beta chain was captured by sequencing in a study of blood T cell repertoires in COVID-19. Study in general: Acute and convalescent COVID-19 specimens originated in the United States, Italy and Spain.

Participants were placed into cohorts based on the clinical history they reported. The V gene's germline CDR1 is MNHNS and CDR2 SASEGT. The CDR3 spans 22 residues. The ends lost 1 base at V and 4 bases at J; junction bases unmatched: 20. The table came from immunoSEQ multiplex PCR; TCRdb's copy has only in-frame clones and leaves some out. The sample holds fewer than 350,000 clones; 89% are singletons and the top ten take approximately 5%. This chain links TRBV6-1 with TRBJ2-6; 9 bases align to TRBD1. Sequenced sample: PBMCs or T cells enriched from blood (not recorded which). This sequence originates from a man aged 55 to 70 who had recovered from COVID-19. For the CDR3, the DNA is TGTGCCAGCAGTGAAGGCCCTGAAATACAGGGGGCGAGGTCGACCGGGGCCAACGTCCTGACTTTC. Protein: CASSEGPEIQGARSTGANVLTF.